This TCR beta chain originates from a study of T-cell reconstitution after alpha-beta-depleted transplantation in children. Broader study findings: After one year, T-cell counts and TCRbeta diversity mostly came from new T cells. Expanded graft clones, several hundred of them, were reportedly the source of alpha-beta T cells about two months after transplant. Surviving recipient T cells and thymic progenitors accounted for the high day-60 TCRbeta diversity observed in some patients.

The CDR3 sequence is 15 residues long. Germline V lookup: CDR1 SEHNR, CDR2 FQNEAQ (reference sequence). V gave up 4 bases and J gave up 2 bases, with 14 bases separating them. This clonotype was detected a few times. The target antigen is unknown. As it was prepared, the TCRbeta library received unique molecular identifiers. TCRdb fed the PCR reads into MiXCR, producing one record per CDR3 protein. The table has hundreds of thousands of distinct CDR3 sequences, about 12% seen once. This specimen was PBMCs, taken before TCRalphabeta/CD19-depleted stem cell transplant. V usage is TRBV7-9 and J usage is TRBJ1-1, with a tentative D call TRBD1 (6 bases). This TCR was sampled from a girl under 10 years old with congenital amegakaryocytic thrombocytopenia, due to receive a stem cell transplant. The CDR3 DNA follows: TGTGCCAGCAGCTCAACCGGGACACCTAACACTGAAGCTTTCTTT. Residues: CASSSTGTPNTEAFF. Using reference TRBV7-9 and TRBJ1-1 for the parts outside the CDR3, the full variable domain is DTGVSQNPRHKITKRGQNVTFRCDPISEHNRLYWYRQTLGQGPEFLTYFQNEAQLEKSRLLSDRFSAERPKGSFSTLEIQRTEQGDSAMYLCASSSTGTPNTEAFFGQGTRLTVV.